The clone carrying this T cell receptor beta chain has more than one count but fewer than ten. This sample is drawn from a study of T cell repertoires in cytomegalovirus infection. TCRdb fed the reads into MiXCR, producing one record per CDR3 protein. This sample yields almost 300,000 distinct CDR3 sequences, of which about 9.2% are seen a single time; around 2.4% belongs to the top ten. The CDR3 totals 15 residues. V was trimmed by 6 bases and J by 0 bases, leaving 12 bases between them. CDR1 DFQATT and CDR2 SNEGSKA come from the germline V gene (reference sequence). This TCR derives from a human donor in good health (CMV status not recorded). Some clones in this sample may be carry-over from other donors' samples. The V call is TRBV20-1, the J call TRBJ2-6; D not certain. The sequenced sample consisted of PBMCs. CDR3 sequence: CSAPDPLSGANVLTF. CDR3 DNA sequence: TGCAGTGCCCCGGATCCCCTCTCTGGGGCCAACGTCCTGACTTTC.